One sample yielded the 20 T cell receptor beta chains listed below, sequenced in a study of OX40 agonist ivuxolimab in advanced cancers. Generated by immunoSEQ multiplex PCR, the TCRdb table keeps only in-frame clones and is missing some. The profile shows approximately 99,000 clones, approximately 94% of them singletons. The starting material was CD4+ or CD8+ T cells sorted from blood, obtained in a trial of the OX40 agonist ivuxolimab. Source of these receptors: an adult with an advanced solid tumor such as melanoma, head and neck, liver or kidney cancer.

This clone appeared a single time. The rearrangement uses TRBV6-6 and TRBJ2-6; D remains ambiguous. This CDR3 contains 13 residues. The V end lost 7 bases, the J end lost 2 bases, and 6 bases lay between the germline ends. Germline values: CDR1 MNHNY, CDR2 SVGAGI (reference sequence). The CDR3 nucleotides read TGTGCCAGCAATGTAGCTGGGGCCAACGTCCTGACTTTC. Its translation: CASNVAGANVLTF.

V and J are TRBV6-1 and TRBJ2-3; TRBD2 matches 7 bases. Germline V CDR1 and CDR2: MNHNS, SASEGT. The trim removed 2 bases at V and 4 bases at J, leaving 3 bases unmatched. The CDR3 is 14 residues long. CDR3 nucleotide sequence: TGTGCCAGCAGTGAACGGGGGGTCCCAGATACGCAGTATTTT. Amino acids: CASSERGVPDTQYF.

The gene calls are TRBV5-1 and TRBJ2-5; 10 bases are a match to TRBD2. Looked up from germline, CDR1 is SGHRS and CDR2 is YFSETQ. The trim removed 4 bases at V and 5 bases at J, leaving 8 bases unmatched. The CDR3 is 15 residues long. The CDR3 loop is CASSGASGSWETQYF. Written as DNA, the CDR3 is TGCGCCAGCAGCGGGGCTAGCGGGAGCTGGGAGACCCAGTACTTC.

A note on this clone: At the DNA level, this CDR3 is encoded by other sequences in the same sample as well. The gene calls are TRBV7-9 and TRBJ2-7; 9 bases are a match to TRBD1. This CDR3 comprises 14 residues. Per the germline V gene, CDR1 is SEHNR and CDR2 is FQNEAQ (reference sequence). V trimming: 5 bases; J trimming: 5 bases; junction bases outside the gene matches: 7. The CDR3 sequence is CASSLGQGVDEQYF. The CDR3 coding sequence is TGTGCCAGCAGCCTGGGACAGGGCGTTGACGAGCAGTACTTC.

In its sample, this clone was seen once. This chain links TRBV21-1 with TRBJ2-7. TRBV21-1 is marked as a pseudogene. The CDR3 extends over 16 amino acids. CDR3 nucleotide sequence: TGTGCCAGCAGCCCCCTACCCGGGCCTAGCTCCTACGAGCAGTACTTC. It codes for CASSPLPGPSSYEQYF.

The chain has TRBV28 and TRBJ1-5; 7 nucleotides line up with TRBD1. V was pared by 8 bases and J by 5 bases, with 3 bases of the junction left unmatched. This CDR3 is 12 amino acids long. Germline V gives CDR1 MDHEN, CDR2 SYDVKM. The CDR3 DNA reads as TGTGCCAGCGCGCAGGGGGATCAGCCCCAGCATTTT. Encoded protein: CASAQGDQPQHF.

The sample holds one count of this clone. The chain employs TRBV7-9 and TRBJ1-4, with D perhaps matching TRBD1 (5 bases). CDR3 length equals 14 residues. Trimming shortened V by 5 bases and J by 8 bases, and 15 bases separated the two germline ends. Germline CDR1 reads SEHNR; CDR2 reads FQNEAQ (reference sequence). The CDR3 reads CASSPDRGGEKLFF. DNA for the CDR3: TGTGCCAGCAGCCCTGACAGAGGCGGGGAAAAACTGTTTTTT. Variable domain in full (rest from reference TRBV7-9 and TRBJ1-4): DTGVSQNPRHKITKRGQNVTFRCDPISEHNRLYWYRQTLGQGPEFLTYFQNEAQLEKSRLLSDRFSAERPKGSFSTLEIQRTEQGDSAMYLCASSPDRGGEKLFFGSGTQLSVL.

The chain couples TRBV10-3 to TRBJ2-7; unclear D gene. This CDR3 has 14 residues. The germline gives CDR1 ENHRY, CDR2 SYGVKD. V dropped 3 bases and J dropped 2 bases, with 11 bases sitting between them. The CDR3 is CAISDHPPTYEQYF. In nucleotides, the CDR3 is TGTGCCATCAGTGATCATCCACCAACCTACGAGCAGTACTTC.

The rearrangement links TRBV7-2 to TRBJ1-2; TRBD1 might be the D (6 bases). This CDR3 is built from 16 residues. Germline V CDR1 and CDR2: SGHTA, FQGNSA. With 3 bases removed from V and 8 bases from J, the gap between germline ends came to 22 bases. The CDR3 sequence is CASSFAPGGQLEGYTF. In DNA, the CDR3 is TGTGCCAGCAGCTTTGCCCCGGGGGGCCAGCTAGAAGGCTACACCTTC.

This rearrangement joins TRBV21-1 to TRBJ1-3. TRBV21-1 is flagged as a pseudogene. CDR3 length: 20 amino acids. CDR3 sequence reads: CASIWGTPGSLCLAGNTIYF. In nucleotides, the CDR3 is TGTGCCAGCATTTGGGGGACACCCGGGAGCCTCTGTCTTGCGGGGAACACCATATATTTT.

The V and J genes are TRBV11-2 and TRBJ2-5; D uncertain. This CDR3 is 12 amino acids long. Trimming took off 6 bases at V and 0 bases at J, with 5 bases between the two ends. CDR1 SGHAT and CDR2 FQNNGV come from the germline V gene. The CDR3: CASRPYQETQYF. CDR3 nucleotide sequence: TGTGCCAGCAGACCGTACCAAGAGACCCAGTACTTC. Full variable domain (missing parts from reference TRBV11-2 and TRBJ2-5): EAGVAQSPRYKIIEKRQSVAFWCNPISGHATLYWYQQILGQGPKLLIQFQNNGVVDDSQLPKDRFSAERLKGVDSTLKIQPAKLEDSAVYLCASRPYQETQYFGPGTRLLVL.

The chain has TRBV6-5 and TRBJ1-2; 7 nucleotides align to TRBD1. The trim removed 5 bases at V and 3 bases at J, leaving 6 bases unmatched. The CDR3 loop spans 14 amino acids. Germline V gene sequence: CDR1 MNHEY, CDR2 SVGAGI. This CDR3 reads CASSHGTAHYGYTF. DNA of the CDR3: TGTGCCAGCAGTCACGGGACAGCACACTATGGCTACACCTTC.

The rearrangement joins TRBV7-2 to TRBJ1-1; D remains unclear. V was pared by 3 bases and J by 4 bases, with 9 bases between. Germline values: CDR1 SGHTA, CDR2 FQGNSA. This CDR3 has 13 amino acids. The CDR3 loop reads CASSFGRFTEAFF. In DNA form, the CDR3 reads TGTGCCAGCAGCTTCGGAAGATTCACTGAAGCTTTCTTT.

V and J are TRBV4-1 and TRBJ2-5; TRBD1 agrees at 8 bases. V was clipped by 3 bases and J by 2 bases; unmatched bases: 14. This CDR3 has 18 residues. The germline gives CDR1 MGHRA, CDR2 YSYEKL. This CDR3 is CASSHPRGLVSSQETQYF. The CDR3 coding sequence is TGCGCCAGCAGCCACCCCAGGGGGCTGGTATCGTCTCAAGAGACCCAGTACTTC.

This clone was seen once. CDR3 sequence: CASSSGRKETQYF. CDR3 sequence (DNA): TGTGCCAGCAGCTCCGGGAGGAAAGAGACCCAGTACTTC. The chain is built from TRBV5-8 and TRBJ2-5; 7 bases line up with TRBD2. Germline V gene data show CDR1 as SGHTS and CDR2 as YDEGEE. CDR3 length: 13 amino acids. V dropped 3 bases and J dropped 3; count of bases not matched to a gene: 2.

The V and J genes are TRBV27 and TRBJ2-2, with D possibly called TRBD1 or TRBD2 (5 bases each). Trimming removed 4 bases from V and 0 bases from J, with 18 bases in between. The V gene's germline CDR1 is MNHEY and CDR2 SMNVEV (reference sequence). CDR3 length: 18 amino acids. The chain's CDR3 is CASSSLLLGETNTGELFF. The DNA of the CDR3 is TGTGCCAGCAGTTCCCTGTTGTTGGGGGAGACGAACACCGGGGAGCTGTTTTTT.

J is TRBJ2-4 and V is TRBV9; D is unclear. This CDR3 is built from 14 residues. Germline CDR1 SGDLS, CDR2 YYNGEE. The ends were cut back, 0 bases at V and 3 bases at J, with 7 bases in the middle. Here the CDR3 reads CASSVGVSKNIQYF. CDR3 nucleotide sequence: TGTGCCAGCAGCGTAGGGGTCAGCAAAAACATTCAGTACTTC.

The chain combines TRBV5-4 with TRBJ1-1; D is possibly TRBD1 (6 bases). V was clipped by 4 bases and J by 0 bases, with 13 bases between them. The germline V gene encodes CDR1 SGHNT and CDR2 YYREEE (reference sequence). The CDR3 has 15 residues. CDR3 DNA: TGTGCCAGCAGCCCGGGGGGGCCTTTGAACACTGAAGCTTTCTTT. Encoded protein: CASSPGGPLNTEAFF.

This rearrangement joins TRBV4-3 to TRBJ1-2; D gene uncertain. The CDR3 loop spans 13 amino acids. The V end was cut by 4 bases, the J end by 8 bases, with 14 bases between. Germline V gene data show CDR1 as LGHNA and CDR2 as YSLEER. The CDR3 region is CASSRVGQGGYTF. The CDR3 bases are TGCGCCAGCAGCCGGGTCGGCCAAGGGGGCTACACCTTC.

The chain combines TRBV6-5 with TRBJ1-4, with 8 bases fitting TRBD1. CDR1 MNHEY and CDR2 SVGAGI come from the germline V gene. V shed 6 bases, J shed 4 bases, and the junction held 4 bases outside the gene matches. The CDR3 covers 14 residues. CDR3 coding DNA: TGTGCCAGCAGCCCCGACAGGGGTAATGAAAAACTGTTTTTT. Amino acids: CASSPDRGNEKLFF.